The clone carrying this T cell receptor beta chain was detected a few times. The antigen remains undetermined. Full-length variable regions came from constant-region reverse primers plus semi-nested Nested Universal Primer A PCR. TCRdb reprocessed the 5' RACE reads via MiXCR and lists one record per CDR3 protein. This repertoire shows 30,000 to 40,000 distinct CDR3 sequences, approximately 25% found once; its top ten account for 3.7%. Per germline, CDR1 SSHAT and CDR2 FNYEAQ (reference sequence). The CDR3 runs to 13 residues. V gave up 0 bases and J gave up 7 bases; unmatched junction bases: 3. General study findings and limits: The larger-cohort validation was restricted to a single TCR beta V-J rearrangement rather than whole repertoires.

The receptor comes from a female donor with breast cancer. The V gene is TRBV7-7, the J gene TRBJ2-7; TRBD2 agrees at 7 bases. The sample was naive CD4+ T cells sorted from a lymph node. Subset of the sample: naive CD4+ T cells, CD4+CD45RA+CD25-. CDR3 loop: CASSLAGGLEQYF. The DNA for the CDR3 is TGTGCCAGCAGCTTAGCGGGGGGGTTGGAGCAGTACTTC.